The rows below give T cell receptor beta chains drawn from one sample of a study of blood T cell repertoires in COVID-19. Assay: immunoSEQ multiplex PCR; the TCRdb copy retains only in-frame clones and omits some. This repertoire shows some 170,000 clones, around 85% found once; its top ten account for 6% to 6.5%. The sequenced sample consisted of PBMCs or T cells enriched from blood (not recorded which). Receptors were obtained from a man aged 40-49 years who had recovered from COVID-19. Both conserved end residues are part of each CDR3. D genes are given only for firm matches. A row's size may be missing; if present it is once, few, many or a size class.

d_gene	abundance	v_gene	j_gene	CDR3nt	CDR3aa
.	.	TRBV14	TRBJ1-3	TGTGCCAGCAGCGCGGGACTCTCTGGAAACACCATATATTTT	CASSAGLSGNTIYF
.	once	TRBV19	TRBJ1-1	TGTGCCACCAAACCCAGCGTCTCTGAAGCTTTCTTT	CATKPSVSEAFF
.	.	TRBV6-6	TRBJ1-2	TGTGCCAGCACCGGTGATGCGGTCAACTATGGCTACACCTTC	CASTGDAVNYGYTF
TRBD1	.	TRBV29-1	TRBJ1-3	TGCAGCGCCCGGACAGGGGTCCCTGGAAACACCATATATTTT	CSARTGVPGNTIYF
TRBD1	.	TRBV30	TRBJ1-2	TGTGCCTGGAGTGTTTCTGGGACGCGCAGGGGGCTTGGCTACACCTTC	CAWSVSGTRRGLGYTF
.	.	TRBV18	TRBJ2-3	TGTGCCAGCTCACCGCGGTGGACAGATACGCAGTATTTT	CASSPRWTDTQYF
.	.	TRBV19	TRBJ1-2	TGTGCCAGTAGTGCGACAGGCCCTGCTGCCTATGGCTACACCTTC	CASSATGPAAYGYTF
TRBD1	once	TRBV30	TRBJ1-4	TGTGCCTGGAGTGGGGGACAGGGTAAAACTAATGAAAAACTGTTTTTT	CAWSGGQGKTNEKLFF
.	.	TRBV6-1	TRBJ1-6	TGTGCCAGCAGTGACCTGGCTAGGGGCCGCTCACCCCTCCACTTT	CASSDLARGRSPLHF
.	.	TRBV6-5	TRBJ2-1	TGTGCCAGCTATAAAAGCGGCAGAGGGGAGCAGTTCTTC	CASYKSGRGEQFF
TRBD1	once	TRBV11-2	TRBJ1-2	TGTGCCAGCAGCTCGACAGGGCGGTATGGCTACACCTTC	CASSSTGRYGYTF
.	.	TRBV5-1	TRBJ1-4	TGCGCCAGCAGCTTGGAAGGGACACCTTATGAAAAACTGTTTTTT	CASSLEGTPYEKLFF
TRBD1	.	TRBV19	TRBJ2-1	TGTGCCAGTAGTATGGACAGGAGCTCCTACAATGAGCAGTTCTTC	CASSMDRSSYNEQFF
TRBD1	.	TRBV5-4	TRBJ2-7	TGTGCCAGCAGGGCCGGGACAGGAATTAGTGTGCACGAGCAGTACTTC	CASRAGTGISVHEQYF
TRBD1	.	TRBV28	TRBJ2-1	TGTGCCACCCACGACAGGGCCCCTGAGCAGTTCTTC	CATHDRAPEQFF
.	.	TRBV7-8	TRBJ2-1	TGTGCCAGCAGCCCAAAGAATGGGCTTGAGCAGTTCTTC	CASSPKNGLEQFF
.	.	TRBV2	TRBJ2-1	TGTGCCAGCAGTGCCACCTCTGCGGGCTCCTACAATGAGCAGTTCTTC	CASSATSAGSYNEQFF
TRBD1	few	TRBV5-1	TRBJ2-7	TGCGCCAGCAGCTTGGTGGGACAGGGGATTTACGAGCAGTACTTC	CASSLVGQGIYEQYF
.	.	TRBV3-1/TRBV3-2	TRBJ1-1	TGTGCCAGCAGCCAAGTAGGGGGGGACACTGAAGCTTTCTTT	CASSQVGGDTEAFF
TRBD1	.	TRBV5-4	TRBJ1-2	TGTGCCAGCAGCCGAGTCGCTATACAGGGGGCTGATGGCTACACCTTC	CASSRVAIQGADGYTF
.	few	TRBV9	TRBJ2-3	TGTGCCAGCAGCTCACGACTAACGGGATTCACAGATACGCAGTATTTT	CASSSRLTGFTDTQYF
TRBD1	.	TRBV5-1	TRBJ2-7	TGCGCCAGCAGCTTGGTGGGACAGGGAGTGGAGGAGCAGTACTTC	CASSLVGQGVEEQYF
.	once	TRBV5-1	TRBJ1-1	TGCGCCAGCAGCCCGGCAGGTGTGAACACTGAAGCTTTCTTT	CASSPAGVNTEAFF
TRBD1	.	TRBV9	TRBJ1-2	TGTGCCAGCAGCTCGGGACAGGGAACGGTCTATGGCTACACCTTC	CASSSGQGTVYGYTF
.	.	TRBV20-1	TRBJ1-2	TGCAGTGCTAGTTCCACGGACTATGGCTACACCTTC	CSASSTDYGYTF
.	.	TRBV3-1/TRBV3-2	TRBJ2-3	TGTGCCAGCAGCCTCCTTTCGGATACGCAGTATTTT	CASSLLSDTQYF
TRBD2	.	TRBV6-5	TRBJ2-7	TGTGCCAGCAGTTCCTTACGGGGGGGATTCTACGAGCAGTACTTC	CASSSLRGGFYEQYF
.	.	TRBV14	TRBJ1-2	TGTGCCAGCAGCCCTATATGGATAGGGGCCCGACAGTCCTTCTATGGCTACACCTTC	CASSPIWIGARQSFYGYTF
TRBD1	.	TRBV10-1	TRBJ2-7	TGCGCCAGCAGTAGGGACAGGGGGCTCGAGCAGTACTTC	CASSRDRGLEQYF